One and the same sample provided the 31 T cell receptor beta chains below, sequenced in a study of a mutant IDH1 vaccine in newly diagnosed glioma. Antigen specificity for these receptors is unknown. Time point given: week 5, during vaccination. All doses held 300 ug of mutant IDH1 20-mer peptide, with topical imiquimod. TCRdb's copy holds only in-frame clones and misses some; the assay was immunoSEQ multiplex PCR. The sample consists of around 28,000 clones, 80% to 90% of them appearing once. This specimen was PBMCs, taken from a glioma patient whose treatment included an IDH1 peptide vaccine. The origin of the receptors is a man aged 18 to 30 with glioma.

The chain recombines TRBV6-6 with TRBJ1-1; D possibly corresponds to TRBD1 (5 bases). Germline V CDR1 and CDR2: MNHNY, SVGAGI (reference sequence). CDR3 length equals 13 residues. Trimming shortened V by 2 bases and J by 11 bases, and 15 bases separated the two germline ends. In DNA, the CDR3 is TGTGCCAGCAGTTACGGGTGGGGCAGCGCGGCTTTCTTT. Its translation: CASSYGWGSAAFF.

This clone rates as large. The chain joins TRBV7-9 to TRBJ2-1, with TRBD2 matching over 9 bases. Germline loops: CDR1 SEHNR, CDR2 FQNEAQ (reference sequence). This CDR3 is 15 amino acids long. V lost 0 bases and J lost 4; bases outside the gene matches: 1. The CDR3 DNA sequence: TGTGCCAGCAGCTTAGCGACTAGCGGATACAATGAGCAGTTCTTC. It yields the protein CASSLATSGYNEQFF.

The CDR3: CASRLKIQTNTEAFF. The CDR3 bases are TGTGCCAGCAGACTAAAGATACAGACGAACACTGAAGCTTTCTTT. The rearrangement joins TRBV6-5 to TRBJ1-1; D gene ambiguous. CDR1 and CDR2 (germline): MNHEY, SVGAGI. V dropped 6 bases and J dropped 1 base, with 15 bases sitting between them. There are 15 residues in the CDR3.

The count of this clone is one. The chain employs TRBV28 and TRBJ1-4, with D unclear. Trimming took off 3 bases at V and 1 base at J, with 3 bases between the two ends. CDR1 and CDR2 (germline): MDHEN, SYDVKM. The CDR3 consists of 13 residues. CDR3: CASSLRTNEKLFF. The DNA for the CDR3 is TGTGCCAGCAGTTTGAGAACTAATGAAAAACTGTTTTTT.

This sequence joins TRBV30 and TRBJ1-2; unclear D gene. CDR1 and CDR2 (germline): GTSNPN, SVGIG (reference sequence). This CDR3 comprises 12 residues. Trimming removed 5 bases from V and 1 base from J, with 8 bases in between. The CDR3 sequence is CAWLVVNYGYTF. The CDR3 DNA is TGTGCCTGGTTAGTAGTTAACTATGGCTACACCTTC.

The chain combines TRBV30 with TRBJ1-1; no clear D. The V gene's germline CDR1 is GTSNPN and CDR2 SVGIG (reference sequence). V lost 2 bases and J 7 bases, leaving 8 bases between the germline ends. The CDR3 has 11 amino acids. The CDR3 DNA sequence: TGTGCCTGGAGTCCCCGCAATGAAGCTTTCTTT. Residues: CAWSPRNEAFF. The entire variable domain, with the rest obtained from reference TRBV30 and TRBJ1-1, is as follows: SQTIHQWPATLVQPVGSPLSLECTVEGTSNPNLYWYRQAAGRGLQLLFYSVGIGQISSEVPQNLSASRPQDRQFILSSKKLLLSDSGFYLCAWSPRNEAFFGQGTRLTVV.

This sequence joins TRBV4-1 and TRBJ1-5, with D unresolved. The CDR3 is made up of 17 amino acids. Germline CDR1 reads MGHRA; CDR2 reads YSYEKL. V lost 4 bases and J lost 0, with 16 bases in between. CDR3 loop: CASSPLPAGYSNQPQHF. CDR3 sequence (DNA): TGCGCCAGCAGCCCCCTCCCCGCAGGCTATAGCAATCAGCCCCAGCATTTT.

The chain employs TRBV27 and TRBJ1-1; TRBD1 matches at 9 bases. CDR3 size: 14 residues. The V gene's germline CDR1 is MNHEY and CDR2 SMNVEV (reference sequence). With V trimmed by 6 bases and J by 1 base, 3 bases remained unmatched. In DNA, the CDR3 is TGTGCCAGCAGCGACAGGGGGGGGAACACTGAAGCTTTCTTT. Residues: CASSDRGGNTEAFF.

This chain uses TRBV4-1 with TRBJ2-1, with 8 positions matching TRBD1. This CDR3 is built from 17 residues. Germline V lookup: CDR1 MGHRA, CDR2 YSYEKL. Germline trimming cut 4 bases from V and 0 bases from J; bases unmatched to any gene: 8. CDR3 protein: CASSLDRDRSSYNEQFF. The CDR3 DNA reads as TGCGCCAGCAGCCTGGATAGGGACAGGAGCTCCTACAATGAGCAGTTCTTC.

This chain links TRBV30 with TRBJ1-2; D gene ambiguous. Germline V gene data show CDR1 as GTSNPN and CDR2 as SVGIG (reference sequence). Trimming removed 2 bases at V and 8 bases at J, with 12 bases between. The CDR3 is made up of 12 amino acids. CDR3: CAWSRVLGGYTF. Here the CDR3 DNA reads TGTGCCTGGAGTAGGGTCCTTGGGGGCTACACCTTC.

This clone was recorded only once. V gene TRBV5-1 combines with J gene TRBJ2-7, with 9 nucleotides matching TRBD2. This CDR3 is built from 17 residues. V was clipped by 0 bases and J by 0 bases; unmatched bases: 7. CDR1 is SGHRS and CDR2 is YFSETQ in the germline V gene. CDR3 sequence (DNA): TGCGCCAGCAGCTTGGGTCTAGCGGGGCCCAACTCCTACGAGCAGTACTTC. This sequence encodes CASSLGLAGPNSYEQYF.

This rearrangement joins TRBV7-9 to TRBJ2-5; D possibly corresponds to TRBD2 (6 bases). V was pared by 10 bases and J by 5 bases, with 11 bases between. Germline V gene sequence: CDR1 SEHNR, CDR2 FQNEAQ (reference sequence). CDR3 length: 11 residues. The CDR3 nucleotides read TGTGCCACCGGGGCGGGGGAGACCCAGTACTTC. Its protein is CATGAGETQYF.

The chain is built from TRBV28 and TRBJ1-1; D uncertain. Per germline, CDR1 MDHEN and CDR2 SYDVKM. This CDR3 spans 12 amino acids. Trimming pared 2 bases from V and 5 bases from J, leaving 6 bases between. The CDR3, as DNA: TGTGCCAGCAGTTTACTATTGACTGAAGCTTTCTTT. Amino acid sequence: CASSLLLTEAFF.

The rearrangement uses TRBV4-1 and TRBJ1-1; no reliable D call. Between the trimmed V and J ends, which lost 4 bases and 1 base, there was a span of 13 bases. This CDR3 has 15 amino acids. CDR1 is MGHRA, CDR2 YSYEKL, per germline. The CDR3 is CASSRIGLKNTEAFF. For the CDR3, the DNA is TGCGCCAGCAGCCGCATAGGACTCAAGAACACTGAAGCTTTCTTT.

This clone was seen only a few times. This chain links TRBV10-3 with TRBJ1-5, with D uncertain. Germline V gene lookup returns CDR1 ENHRY and CDR2 SYGVKD. V dropped 3 bases and J dropped 5 bases, with 5 bases sitting between them. The length of the CDR3 is 12 residues. As DNA, the CDR3 is TGTGCCATCAGTGAATTGGATCAGCCCCAGCATTTT. It specifies CAISELDQPQHF.

The chain uses TRBV6-5 and TRBJ2-7; tentatively, D is TRBD1 or TRBD2 (5 bases each). The germline V gene encodes CDR1 MNHEY and CDR2 SVGAGI. V was shortened by 4 bases and J by 2 bases, with 15 bases between the two germline ends. The CDR3 sequence is 15 residues long. CDR3 bases: TGTGCCAGCAGTTTCCACCGGGGCGAAGCCTACGAGCAGTACTTC. It codes for CASSFHRGEAYEQYF.

This clone is medium-sized. The chain has TRBV6-1 and TRBJ1-5; 8 bases agree with TRBD1. From germline, CDR1 is MNHNS and CDR2 SASEGT. This CDR3 is built from 14 residues. The V and J ends lost 10 bases and 7 bases, in that order; junction bases with no gene match: 12. CDR3 DNA sequence: TGTGCCATTTCCGGACAGGGAGACCACCAGCCCCAGCATTTT. The encoded protein is CAISGQGDHQPQHF.

The chain couples TRBV5-1 to TRBJ1-1, with 11 bases identical to TRBD1. V was pared by 1 base and J by 5 bases, with 4 bases of the junction left unmatched. The CDR3 extends over 15 amino acids. Germline CDR1 is SGHRS and CDR2 is YFSETQ. This CDR3 reads CASSLRTGGETEAFF. Here the CDR3 DNA reads TGCGCCAGCAGCTTGAGGACAGGGGGCGAAACTGAAGCTTTCTTT.

V gene TRBV20-1 combines with J gene TRBJ2-7, with D unclear. V dropped 3 bases and J dropped 3 bases, with 6 bases sitting between them. Germline V CDR1 and CDR2: DFQATT, SNEGSKA (reference sequence). The CDR3 totals 11 residues. CDR3 residues: CSASYDYEQYF. CDR3 sequence (DNA): TGCAGTGCTAGTTATGACTACGAGCAGTACTTC.

This clone came up a few times. The V gene is TRBV7-8, the J gene TRBJ1-2; TRBD1 matches 8 bases. This CDR3 contains 14 residues. Germline CDR1 and CDR2: SGHVS and FQNEAQ. V dropped 1 base and J dropped 6; count of bases not matched to a gene: 4. For the CDR3, the DNA is TGTGCCAGCAGCTTAGAACAGGGGGTAAATGGCTACACCTTC. Translated, it gives CASSLEQGVNGYTF.

The chain carries TRBV7-9 and TRBJ2-1; TRBD2 matches 10 bases. The CDR3 spans 16 residues. From germline, CDR1 is SEHNR and CDR2 FQNEAQ (reference sequence). Unmatched junction bases numbered 7, after V lost 4 bases and J lost 4 bases. CDR3: CASSYILAGLYNEQFF. CDR3 DNA: TGTGCCAGCAGCTACATACTAGCGGGATTGTACAATGAGCAGTTCTTC. Full variable domain (remainder filled in from reference TRBV7-9 and TRBJ2-1): DTGVSQNPRHKITKRGQNVTFRCDPISEHNRLYWYRQTLGQGPEFLTYFQNEAQLEKSRLLSDRFSAERPKGSFSTLEIQRTEQGDSAMYLCASSYILAGLYNEQFFGPGTRLTVL.

For the CDR3, the DNA is TGTGCCAGCAGCTCGACAGGGAATCAGCCCCAGCATTTT. The encoded protein is CASSSTGNQPQHF. The chain combines TRBV5-6 with TRBJ1-5; the match to TRBD1 covers 7 bases. This CDR3 contains 13 residues. The V gene's germline CDR1 is SGHDT and CDR2 YYEEEE. Unmatched junction bases numbered 1, after V lost 3 bases and J lost 4 bases.

This chain uses TRBV7-8 with TRBJ1-5; a weak D match, TRBD1 (5 bases). Germline lookup yields CDR1 SGHVS and CDR2 FQNEAQ. This CDR3 comprises 16 residues. With 1 base removed from V and 2 bases from J, the gap between germline ends came to 12 bases. The CDR3, as DNA: TGTGCCAGCAGCTTAGTCGTCAGGGAAGGCAATCAGCCCCAGCATTTT. Protein: CASSLVVREGNQPQHF.

The chain joins TRBV2 to TRBJ2-2, with D possibly being TRBD1 (6 bases). The CDR3 totals 15 residues. CDR1 and CDR2 (germline): SNHLY, FYNNEI. Deletions cut 7 bases from V and 2 bases from J, with 14 bases between. The CDR3 protein is CASTKQGTNTGELFF. DNA of the CDR3: TGTGCCAGCACAAAACAAGGGACAAACACCGGGGAGCTGTTTTTT.

This rearrangement joins TRBV4-3 to TRBJ1-2; no definite D call. V was shortened by 0 bases and J by 7 bases, with 6 bases between the two germline ends. The CDR3 consists of 12 residues. Germline lookup yields CDR1 LGHNA and CDR2 YSLEER. The CDR3 DNA reads TGCGCCAGCAGCCAAGATGCTCTTGGCTACACCTTC. Translation: CASSQDALGYTF.

This clone was recorded once. The chain combines TRBV30 with TRBJ1-1; the D is unclear. Trimming shortened V by 2 bases and J by 1 base, and 8 bases separated the two germline ends. CDR3 length: 13 residues. Germline CDR1 reads GTSNPN; CDR2 reads SVGIG (reference sequence). DNA for the CDR3: TGTGCCTGGAGTCCGCGACAGAACACTGAAGCTTTCTTT. Translating it yields CAWSPRQNTEAFF.

This chain links TRBV5-1 with TRBJ2-7; the match to TRBD1 covers 9 bases. CDR3 size: 15 residues. V dropped 6 bases and J dropped 6; count of bases not matched to a gene: 13. CDR1 SGHRS and CDR2 YFSETQ come from the germline V gene. CDR3: CASTPTGTGSAEQYF. The CDR3 DNA reads as TGCGCCAGCACTCCTACCGGGACAGGGTCAGCCGAGCAGTACTTC. The full variable domain, its missing parts supplied by reference TRBV5-1 and TRBJ2-7, is KAGVTQTPRYLIKTRGQQVTLSCSPISGHRSVSWYQQTPGQGLQFLFEYFSETQRNKGNFPGRFSGRQFSNSRSEMNVSTLELGDSALYLCASTPTGTGSAEQYFGPGTRLTVT.

The chain has TRBV19 and TRBJ1-5; D not resolved. Looked up from germline, CDR1 is LNHDA and CDR2 is SQIVND (reference sequence). The V gene lost 5 bases and the J gene lost 7 bases, with 9 bases spanning the gap. This CDR3 has 12 amino acids. The CDR3 DNA sequence: TGTGCCAGTAGTGGAGTGGGACAGCCCCAGCATTTT. Protein product: CASSGVGQPQHF.

The chain combines TRBV2 with TRBJ1-2; TRBD1 matches 11 bases. Germline CDR1 is SNHLY and CDR2 is FYNNEI. Trimming removed 6 bases from V and 6 bases from J; junction bases left unmatched: 6. The CDR3 covers 14 residues. CDR3: CASSREGQGDGYTF. Written as DNA, the CDR3 is TGTGCCAGCAGCCGAGAGGGACAGGGGGATGGCTACACCTTC. The complete variable domain, with remaining parts taken from reference TRBV2 and TRBJ1-2, reads EPEVTQTPSHQVTQMGQEVILRCVPISNHLYFYWYRQILGQKVEFLVSFYNNEISEKSEIFDDQFSVERPDGSNFTLKIRSTKLEDSAMYFCASSREGQGDGYTFGSGTRLTVV.

The V gene is TRBV30, the J gene TRBJ1-1; D ambiguous. Per the germline V gene, CDR1 is GTSNPN and CDR2 is SVGIG (reference sequence). This CDR3 has 13 amino acids. The ends were cut back, 4 bases at V and 2 bases at J, with 11 bases in the middle. The CDR3 coding sequence is TGTGCCTGGATGTGGACCCCAAACACTGAAGCTTTCTTT. This encodes CAWMWTPNTEAFF.

V usage is TRBV4-3 and J usage is TRBJ1-1; perhaps TRBD1 as D (5 bases). The CDR3 has 14 amino acids. V gave up 0 bases and J gave up 3 bases, with 8 bases separating them. Germline V gene data show CDR1 as LGHNA and CDR2 as YSLEER. The CDR3: CASSQDRGDTEAFF. The CDR3 coding sequence is TGCGCCAGCAGCCAAGATCGGGGGGACACTGAAGCTTTCTTT.